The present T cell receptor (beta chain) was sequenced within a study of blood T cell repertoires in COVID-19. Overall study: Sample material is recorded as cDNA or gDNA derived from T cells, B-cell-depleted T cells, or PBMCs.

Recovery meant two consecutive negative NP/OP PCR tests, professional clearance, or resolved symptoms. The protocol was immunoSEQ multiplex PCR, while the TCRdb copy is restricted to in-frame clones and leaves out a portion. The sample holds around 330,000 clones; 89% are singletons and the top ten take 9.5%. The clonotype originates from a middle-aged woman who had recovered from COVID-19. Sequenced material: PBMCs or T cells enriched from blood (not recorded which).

The CDR3 spells CASSVTQGWGNEQFF. The CDR3 DNA is TGTGCCAGCAGCGTTACTCAGGGTTGGGGCAATGAGCAGTTCTTC. The chain recombines TRBV11-1 with TRBJ2-1; D perhaps matches TRBD1 (5 bases). The CDR3 consists of 15 residues. Germline CDR1 SGHAT, CDR2 FQDESV (reference sequence). Deletions cut 5 bases from V and 6 bases from J, with 17 bases between.